Listed below are T cell receptor beta chains from one sample, sequenced in a study of cytomegalovirus exposure and HLA in healthy donors. Profiled with immunoSEQ multiplex PCR; TCRdb holds only in-frame clones, not every one. In the table there are some 140,000 clones, about 76% of which are singletons. Sequencing was performed on PBMCs. The receptors come from a female donor in good health and CMV-seronegative. Each CDR3 is given with its conserved first and last residue. Each record gives: J gene, D gene, clone size, V gene, CDR3 protein. The D gene is left open where the match is weak. The size field is filled for only some rows; it gives once, few, many or a size class.

J: TRBJ2-1
D: TRBD1
size: NA
V: TRBV28
CDR3: CASRDRDRGHNEQFF

J: TRBJ2-3
D: NA
size: NA
V: TRBV7-2
CDR3: CASSLAIDTSSTDTQYF

J: TRBJ2-7
D: TRBD2
size: NA
V: TRBV6-1
CDR3: CASSELAGAYEQYF

J: TRBJ1-5
D: TRBD1
size: NA
V: TRBV2
CDR3: CASSPRDSDQPQHF

J: TRBJ1-1
D: TRBD1
size: once
V: TRBV7-2
CDR3: CASSYPIRGSRGTEAFF

J: TRBJ2-1
D: NA
size: NA
V: TRBV18
CDR3: CASSPGANYNEQFF

J: TRBJ1-1
D: TRBD1
size: NA
V: TRBV29-1
CDR3: CSAATGDTEAFF

J: TRBJ1-5
D: NA
size: NA
V: TRBV4-1
CDR3: CASSQQAGASQPQHF

J: TRBJ1-5
D: NA
size: few
V: TRBV6-1
CDR3: CASSRSDQPQHF

J: TRBJ2-7
D: TRBD2
size: NA
V: TRBV27
CDR3: CASSLSQSGGTFYEQYF

J: TRBJ1-1
D: NA
size: NA
V: TRBV6-4
CDR3: CASSDRYCKAFF

J: NA
D: TRBD1
size: NA
V: TRBV29-1
CDR3: CSATGQTYEQYF

J: TRBJ2-7
D: NA
size: NA
V: TRBV28
CDR3: CASSLPIRGYEQYF

J: TRBJ2-5
D: NA
size: NA
V: TRBV28
CDR3: CASSPLWGKETQYF

J: TRBJ2-6
D: NA
size: many
V: TRBV2
CDR3: CASSEFSIHSGANVLTF

J: TRBJ1-3
D: NA
size: NA
V: TRBV9
CDR3: CASSVGAHTGNTIYF

J: TRBJ1-2
D: TRBD1
size: few
V: TRBV7-9
CDR3: CASSRTGESGYTF

J: TRBJ1-2
D: TRBD1
size: NA
V: TRBV12-5
CDR3: CASGLVLDRVYGYTF

J: TRBJ1-1
D: NA
size: few
V: TRBV5-1
CDR3: CASSLDSGSTEAFF

J: TRBJ2-7
D: NA
size: NA
V: TRBV28
CDR3: CASMYGWDEQYF